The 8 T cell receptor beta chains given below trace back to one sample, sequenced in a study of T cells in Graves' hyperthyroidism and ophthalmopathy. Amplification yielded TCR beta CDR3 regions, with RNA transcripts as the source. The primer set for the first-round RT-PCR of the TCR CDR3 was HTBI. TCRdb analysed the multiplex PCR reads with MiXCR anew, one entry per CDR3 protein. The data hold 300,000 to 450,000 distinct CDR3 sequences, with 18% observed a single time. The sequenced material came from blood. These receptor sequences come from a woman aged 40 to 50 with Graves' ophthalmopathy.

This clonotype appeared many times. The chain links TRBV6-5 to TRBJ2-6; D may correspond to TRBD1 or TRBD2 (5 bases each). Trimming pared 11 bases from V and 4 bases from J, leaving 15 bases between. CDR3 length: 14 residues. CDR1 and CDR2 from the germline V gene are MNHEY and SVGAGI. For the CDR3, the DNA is TGTGCCTCCCGAGGGGCCGCCGGGGCCAACGTCCTGACTTTC. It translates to CASRGAAGANVLTF.

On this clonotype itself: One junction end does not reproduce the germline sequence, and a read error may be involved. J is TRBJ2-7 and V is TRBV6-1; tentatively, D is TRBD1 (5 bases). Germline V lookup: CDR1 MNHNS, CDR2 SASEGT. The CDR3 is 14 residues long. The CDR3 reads CASSLQGIFSEQYF. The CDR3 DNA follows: TGCGCCAGCAGCTTGCAGGGAATCTTCTCCGAGCAGTACTTC.

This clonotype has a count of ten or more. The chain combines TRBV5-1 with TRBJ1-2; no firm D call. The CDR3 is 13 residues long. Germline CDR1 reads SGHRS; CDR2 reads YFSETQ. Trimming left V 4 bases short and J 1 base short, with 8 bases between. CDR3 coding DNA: TGCGCCAGCAGCGGAGACGGTAACTATGGCTACACCTTC. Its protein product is CASSGDGNYGYTF.

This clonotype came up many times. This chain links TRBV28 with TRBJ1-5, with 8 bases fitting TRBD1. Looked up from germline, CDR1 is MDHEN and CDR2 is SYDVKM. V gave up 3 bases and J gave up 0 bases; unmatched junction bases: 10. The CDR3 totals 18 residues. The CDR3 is CASSFTLGQGLSNQPQHF. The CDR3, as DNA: TGTGCCAGCAGTTTCACCTTAGGACAGGGACTTAGCAATCAGCCCCAGCATTTT.

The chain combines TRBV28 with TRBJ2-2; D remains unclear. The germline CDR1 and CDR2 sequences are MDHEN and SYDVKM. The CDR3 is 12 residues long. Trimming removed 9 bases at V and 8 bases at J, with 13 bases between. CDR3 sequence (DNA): TGTGCCAGGAGTCGGTTAGCTGGGGAGCTGTTTTTT. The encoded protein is CARSRLAGELFF.

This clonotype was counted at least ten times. CDR3 protein: CASRRQVSSYEQYF. The CDR3 coding sequence is TGTGCCAGCAGGCGACAGGTCAGCTCCTACGAGCAGTACTTC. The chain is built from TRBV6-1 and TRBJ2-7, with D perhaps matching TRBD1 (6 bases). This CDR3 comprises 14 residues. Germline lookup yields CDR1 MNHNS and CDR2 SASEGT. V lost 6 bases to trimming and J lost 0 bases, with 12 bases between them.

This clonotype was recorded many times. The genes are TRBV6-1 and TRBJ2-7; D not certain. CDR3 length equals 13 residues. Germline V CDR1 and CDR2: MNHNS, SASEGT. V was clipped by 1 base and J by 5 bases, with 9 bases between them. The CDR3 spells CASSEDLLDEQYF. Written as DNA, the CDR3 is TGTGCCAGCAGTGAAGATTTATTAGACGAGCAGTACTTC.

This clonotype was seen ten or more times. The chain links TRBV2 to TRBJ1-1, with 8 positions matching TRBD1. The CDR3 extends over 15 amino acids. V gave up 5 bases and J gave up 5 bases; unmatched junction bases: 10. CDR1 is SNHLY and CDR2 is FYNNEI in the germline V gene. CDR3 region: CASSNNRDRWTEAFF. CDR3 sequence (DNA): TGTGCCAGCAGTAATAATCGGGACAGGTGGACTGAAGCTTTCTTT. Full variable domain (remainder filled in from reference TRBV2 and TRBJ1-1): EPEVTQTPSHQVTQMGQEVILRCVPISNHLYFYWYRQILGQKVEFLVSFYNNEISEKSEIFDDQFSVERPDGSNFTLKIRSTKLEDSAMYFCASSNNRDRWTEAFFGQGTRLTVV.